These T cell receptor beta chains were read from a single sample in a study of T cell changes during pregnancy in multiple sclerosis. The table came from immunoSEQ multiplex PCR; TCRdb's copy has only in-frame clones and leaves some out. Of more than 80,000 clones in the sample, roughly 90% were seen once. This sample comprised peripheral blood, obtained in the first trimester of pregnancy. Receptors originate from a female donor with multiple sclerosis, enrolled in a pregnancy study. Each CDR3 is given with its conserved first and last residue. A D gene is named only where the DNA matches it firmly. Not every row has a clone size; where given, it reads once, few, many or a size class.

TRBJ1-2,TRBV15,NA,TRBD1,TGTGCCACCAGCAGAGGTCCCCCCGGGACAGGGGCGTCTGGCTACACCTTC,CATSRGPPGTGASGYTF
TRBJ2-7,TRBV5-5,NA,TRBD1,TGTGCCAGCAGTTGGACAGGGAACGAGCAGTACTTC,CASSWTGNEQYF
TRBJ1-3,TRBV9,NA,TRBD1,TGTGCCAGCAGCGTAGCAGAAGGAGGGGGCGATGGAAACACCATATATTTT,CASSVAEGGGDGNTIYF
TRBJ2-1,TRBV29-1,NA,TRBD2,TGCAGCGTCGCCTCTACGGGACTAGACAAGCAGTTCTTC,CSVASTGLDKQFF
TRBJ2-1,TRBV4-1,NA,NA,TGCGCCAGCAGCCAAGGGAGGCGGGAGCAGTTCTTC,CASSQGRREQFF
TRBJ2-2,TRBV6-4,once,TRBD2,TGTGCCAGCAGTGACTCAGCGGGAAACACCGGGGAGCTGTTTTTT,CASSDSAGNTGELFF
TRBJ2-5,TRBV2,NA,TRBD1,TGTGCCAGCAGTGGACAGGGGATCCAAGAGACCCAGTACTTC,CASSGQGIQETQYF
TRBJ2-1,TRBV7-9,NA,TRBD2,TGTGCCAGCAGCTTTGACGGGAGGTACAATGAGCAGTTCTTC,CASSFDGRYNEQFF
TRBJ2-7,TRBV4-1,NA,TRBD2,TGCGCCAGCAGCCAAGAGACTAGCGGGAGGTTCTACGAGCAGTACTTC,CASSQETSGRFYEQYF
TRBJ2-5,TRBV5-4,NA,NA,TGTGCCAGCAGTTCCCCTGTGAGGCAAGAGACCCAGTACTTC,CASSSPVRQETQYF
TRBJ2-7,TRBV7-9,few,NA,TGTGCCAGCAGCACTCTCTACGAGCAGTACTTC,CASSTLYEQYF
TRBJ2-5,TRBV6-1,once,TRBD2,TGTGCCAGCGGGGGACTAGCGGGCGAGGAGACCCAGTACTTC,CASGGLAGEETQYF
TRBJ1-2,TRBV28,once,TRBD1,TGTGCCAGCAGTTTGGCCGGGACAGGGGCGGGCGGCTACACCTTC,CASSLAGTGAGGYTF
TRBJ2-7,TRBV7-6,NA,NA,TGTGCCAGCAGCACTAGAGGTAGGGGGAATTACTCCTACGAGCAGTACTTC,CASSTRGRGNYSYEQYF
TRBJ1-2,TRBV5-6,NA,NA,TGTGCCAGCAGCTTGTTCCAGGGCAACTATGGCTACACCTTC,CASSLFQGNYGYTF
TRBJ2-7,TRBV28,NA,TRBD1,TGTGCCAGCAGTTTTCACCCGGGACAGAAGACCTACGAGCAGTACTTC,CASSFHPGQKTYEQYF
TRBJ2-5,TRBV19,NA,TRBD2,TGTGCCAGTATGGTAGCGGGAGCGGAGACCCAGTACTTC,CASMVAGAETQYF
TRBJ1-2,TRBV19,NA,NA,TGTGCCAGTAGTATGGGAGGGCTGTACGGGGATGGCTACACCTTC,CASSMGGLYGDGYTF
TRBJ1-2,TRBV27,NA,NA,TGTGCCAGCAGTTCTCCACCGGGAACGCGAGGATGGGGCTACACCTTC,CASSSPPGTRGWGYTF
TRBJ2-1,TRBV5-1,NA,NA,TGCGCCAGCAGCTTGTCTCGGGGAGCGGGTGCCTACAATGAGCAGTTCTTC,CASSLSRGAGAYNEQFF
TRBJ1-1,TRBV27,NA,TRBD1,TGTGCCAGCAGTCCAAGGACAGGGGACTTCACTGAAGCTTTCTTT,CASSPRTGDFTEAFF
TRBJ2-1,TRBV15,NA,TRBD2,TGTGCCACCAGCGGTCAGCGGGGGTCCTCCTACAATGAGCAGTTCTTC,CATSGQRGSSYNEQFF
TRBJ2-7,TRBV12-5,NA,NA,TGTGCTAGTGGTTTGTTGGACACCGACGAGCAGTACTTC,CASGLLDTDEQYF
TRBJ2-7,TRBV9,once,TRBD1,TGTGCCAGCAGCGTTTGGGGTGACAGGGTCTACGAGCAGTACTTC,CASSVWGDRVYEQYF
TRBJ2-7,TRBV9,NA,NA,TGTGCCAGCAGCGTAGGTTCAGCGACCGGTCGGGAGCAGTACTTC,CASSVGSATGREQYF
TRBJ1-2,TRBV18,NA,NA,TGTGCCAGCTCACCCGACGTGGGGGAGGTCGATGGCTACACCTTC,CASSPDVGEVDGYTF
TRBJ1-1,TRBV5-1,NA,NA,TGCGCCAGCAGCCGTTCACAGGTGTCTAGAAAATTGAACACTGAAGCTTTCTTT,CASSRSQVSRKLNTEAFF
TRBJ1-2,TRBV30,NA,NA,TGTGCCTGGAGTGACCATGGGACACGGTATGGCTACACCTTC,CAWSDHGTRYGYTF
TRBJ1-2,TRBV28,NA,TRBD1,TGTGCCAGCAGTCGACAGGGTCTGCAGGGCTACACCTTC,CASSRQGLQGYTF
TRBJ1-1,TRBV27,NA,NA,TGTGCCAGCAGTTTTAGTCAGGGGCACACTGAAGCTTTCTTT,CASSFSQGHTEAFF
TRBJ2-7,TRBV4-2,NA,TRBD1,TGTGCCAGCAGCCAAGGGACAGGGGTAACCTCCTACGAGCAGTACTTC,CASSQGTGVTSYEQYF
TRBJ2-7,TRBV30,NA,NA,TGTGCCTGGAGTAGTGGCAGGGGAGTCTACGAGCAGTACTTC,CAWSSGRGVYEQYF
TRBJ1-3,TRBV7-9,NA,TRBD1,TGTGCCAGCAGCTTATGGGACAGAGAAGGAAACACCATATATTTT,CASSLWDREGNTIYF
TRBJ1-1,TRBV28,once,NA,TGTGCCAGCAGTTTTTTCGCGGTTAACACTGAAGCTTTCTTT,CASSFFAVNTEAFF
TRBJ2-1,TRBV7-9,NA,NA,TGTGCCAGCAGCTTAGGTCAACAGGGTTGGTTCTTC,CASSLGQQGWFF
TRBJ2-7,TRBV13,NA,TRBD2,TGTGCCAGCACCTCCAATCTACTAGCGGGGACCTCCTACGAGCAGTACTTC,CASTSNLLAGTSYEQYF
TRBJ1-5,TRBV18,NA,NA,TGTGCCAGCTCACCAACAGGGTTTCAGCCCCAGCATTTT,CASSPTGFQPQHF
TRBJ2-7,TRBV19,NA,TRBD2,TGTGCCAGTAGTATGGGAACTAGCGGTCTCATTTACGAGCAGTACTTC,CASSMGTSGLIYEQYF
TRBJ2-7,TRBV6-5,NA,TRBD1,TGTGCCAGCAGTCCTACCGGGACAGCCTCCTACGAGCAGTACTTC,CASSPTGTASYEQYF
TRBJ2-2,TRBV5-1,NA,TRBD2,TGCGCCAGTTTACGGACTAGCGGACCGAACACCGGGGAGCTGTTTTTT,CASLRTSGPNTGELFF
TRBJ2-2,TRBV27,NA,NA,TGTGCCAGCAAACTGACAGAAAGCGTGAACACCGGGGAGCTGTTTTTT,CASKLTESVNTGELFF
TRBJ1-1,TRBV19,NA,NA,TGTGCCAGTAGTTTGGGATCAGGGTCCACTGAAGCTTTCTTT,CASSLGSGSTEAFF